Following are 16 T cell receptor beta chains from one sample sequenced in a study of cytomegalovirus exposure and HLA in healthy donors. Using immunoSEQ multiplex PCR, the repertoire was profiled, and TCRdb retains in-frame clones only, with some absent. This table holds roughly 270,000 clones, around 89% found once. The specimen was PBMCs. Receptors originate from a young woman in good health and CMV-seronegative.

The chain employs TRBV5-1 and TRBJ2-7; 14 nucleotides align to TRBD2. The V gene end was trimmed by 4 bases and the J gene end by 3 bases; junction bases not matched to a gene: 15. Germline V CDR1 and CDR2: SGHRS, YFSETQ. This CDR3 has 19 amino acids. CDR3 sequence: CASSPPGLAGVSSDYEQYF. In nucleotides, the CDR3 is TGCGCCAGCAGCCCCCCGGGACTAGCGGGAGTTTCCTCGGACTACGAGCAGTACTTC.

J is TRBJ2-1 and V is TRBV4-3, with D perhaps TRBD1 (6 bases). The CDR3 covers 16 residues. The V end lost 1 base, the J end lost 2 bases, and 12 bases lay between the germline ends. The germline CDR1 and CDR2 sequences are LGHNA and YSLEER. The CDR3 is CASSQVARGTYNEQFF. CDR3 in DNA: TGCGCCAGCAGCCAAGTAGCCAGGGGTACCTACAATGAGCAGTTCTTC.

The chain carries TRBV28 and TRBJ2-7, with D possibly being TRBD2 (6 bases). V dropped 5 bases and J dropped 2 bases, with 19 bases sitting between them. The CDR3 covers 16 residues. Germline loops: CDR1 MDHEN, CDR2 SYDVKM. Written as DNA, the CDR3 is TGTGCCAGCAGTCCCAGGTCCAGCGGGTTCACCTACGAGCAGTACTTC. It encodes CASSPRSSGFTYEQYF.

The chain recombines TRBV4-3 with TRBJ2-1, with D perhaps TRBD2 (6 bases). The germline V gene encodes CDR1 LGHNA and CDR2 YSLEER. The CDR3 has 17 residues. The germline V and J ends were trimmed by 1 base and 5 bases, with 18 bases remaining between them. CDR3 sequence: CASSQAVLRLVDNEQFF. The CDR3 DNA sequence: TGCGCCAGCAGCCAAGCCGTCCTGCGACTAGTCGACAATGAGCAGTTCTTC.

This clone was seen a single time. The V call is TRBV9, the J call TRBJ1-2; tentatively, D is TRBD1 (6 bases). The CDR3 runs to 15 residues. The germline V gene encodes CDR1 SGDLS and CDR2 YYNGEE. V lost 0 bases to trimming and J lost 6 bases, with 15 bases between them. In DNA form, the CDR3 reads TGTGCCAGCAGCGTAGCTAGAGGGGGGGCCGATGGCTACACCTTC. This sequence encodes CASSVARGGADGYTF. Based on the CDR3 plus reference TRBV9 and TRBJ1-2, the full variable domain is DSGVTQTPKHLITATGQRVTLRCSPRSGDLSVYWYQQSLDQGLQFLIQYYNGEERAKGNILERFSAQQFPDLHSELNLSSLELGDSALYFCASSVARGGADGYTFGSGTRLTVV.

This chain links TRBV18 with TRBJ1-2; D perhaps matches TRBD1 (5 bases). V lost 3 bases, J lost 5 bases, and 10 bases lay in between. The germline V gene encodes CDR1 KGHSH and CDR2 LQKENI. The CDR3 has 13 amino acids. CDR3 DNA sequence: TGTGCCAGCTCACCCACCCAGGGTTATGGCTACACCTTC. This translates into CASSPTQGYGYTF.

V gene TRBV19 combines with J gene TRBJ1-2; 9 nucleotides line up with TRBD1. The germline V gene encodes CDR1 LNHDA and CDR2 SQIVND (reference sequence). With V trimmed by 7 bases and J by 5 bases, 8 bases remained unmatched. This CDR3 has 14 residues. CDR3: CASTPRQGGYGYTF. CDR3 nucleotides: TGTGCCAGTACTCCCAGACAGGGGGGGTATGGCTACACCTTC.

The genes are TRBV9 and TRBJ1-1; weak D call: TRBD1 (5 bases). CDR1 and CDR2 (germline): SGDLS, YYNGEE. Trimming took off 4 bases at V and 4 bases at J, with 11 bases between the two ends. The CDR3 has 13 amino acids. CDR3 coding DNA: TGTGCCAGCAGCCCCGTTAGGGGCACTGAAGCTTTCTTT. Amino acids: CASSPVRGTEAFF.

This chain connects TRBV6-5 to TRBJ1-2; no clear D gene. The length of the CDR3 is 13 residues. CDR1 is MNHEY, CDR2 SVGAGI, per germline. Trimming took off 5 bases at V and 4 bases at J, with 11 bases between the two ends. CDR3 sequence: CASSHGDSYGYTF. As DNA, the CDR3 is TGTGCCAGCAGTCACGGTGACTCCTATGGCTACACCTTC.

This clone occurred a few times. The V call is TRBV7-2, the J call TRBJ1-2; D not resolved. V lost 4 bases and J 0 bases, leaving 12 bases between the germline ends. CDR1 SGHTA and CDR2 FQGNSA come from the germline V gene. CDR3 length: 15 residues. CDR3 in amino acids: CASSYPDGTNYGYTF. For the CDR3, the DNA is TGTGCCAGCAGCTATCCCGACGGGACTAACTATGGCTACACCTTC.

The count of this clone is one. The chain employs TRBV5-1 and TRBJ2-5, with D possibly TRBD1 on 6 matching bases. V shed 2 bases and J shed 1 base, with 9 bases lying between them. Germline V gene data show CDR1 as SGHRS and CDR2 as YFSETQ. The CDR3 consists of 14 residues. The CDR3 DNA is TGCGCCAGCAGCTTTACAGGGATCCAAGAGACCCAGTACTTC. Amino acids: CASSFTGIQETQYF.

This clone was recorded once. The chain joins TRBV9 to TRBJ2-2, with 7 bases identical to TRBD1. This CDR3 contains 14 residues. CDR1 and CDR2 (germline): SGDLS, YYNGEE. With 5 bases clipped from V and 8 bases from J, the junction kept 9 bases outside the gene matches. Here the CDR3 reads CASSLNRGRGELFF. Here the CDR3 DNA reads TGTGCCAGCAGTCTAAACAGGGGCAGGGGGGAGCTGTTTTTT.

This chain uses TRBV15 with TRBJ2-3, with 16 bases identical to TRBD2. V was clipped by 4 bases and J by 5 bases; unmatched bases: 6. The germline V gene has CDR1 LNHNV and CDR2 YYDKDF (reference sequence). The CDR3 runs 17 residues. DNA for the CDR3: TGTGCCACCAGCAAGGGACTAGCGGGAGGGCCTAGAGATACGCAGTATTTT. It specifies CATSKGLAGGPRDTQYF.

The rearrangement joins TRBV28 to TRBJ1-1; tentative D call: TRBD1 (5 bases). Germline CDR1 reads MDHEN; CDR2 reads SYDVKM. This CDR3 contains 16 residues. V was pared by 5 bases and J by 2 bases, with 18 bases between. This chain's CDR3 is CASSQWAGTANTEAFF. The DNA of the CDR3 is TGTGCCAGCAGTCAATGGGCGGGGACGGCTAACACTGAAGCTTTCTTT.

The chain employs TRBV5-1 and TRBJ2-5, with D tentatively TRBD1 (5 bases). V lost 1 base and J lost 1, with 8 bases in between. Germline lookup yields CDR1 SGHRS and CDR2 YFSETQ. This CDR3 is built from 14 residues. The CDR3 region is CASSLRQSQETQYF. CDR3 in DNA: TGCGCCAGCAGCTTGCGACAGAGCCAAGAGACCCAGTACTTC.

The CDR3 DNA sequence: TGTGCCAGTAGTATCCTGGGGGTAGCGGCTAATGAAAAACTGTTTTTT. It specifies CASSILGVAANEKLFF. The chain couples TRBV19 to TRBJ1-4; weak D call: TRBD1 (5 bases). Germline CDR1 is LNHDA and CDR2 is SQIVND (reference sequence). The V gene lost 3 bases and the J gene lost 3 bases, with 14 bases spanning the gap. The CDR3 runs 16 residues.